These T cell receptor beta chains were read from a single sample in a study of shared T cell receptors in the human thymus. Produced via immunoSEQ multiplex PCR; TCRdb's table is partial and in-frame only. The table shows some 640,000 clones, with more than 75% occurring only once. Separately, the same data were catalogued under a study of human thymus T cells.

The material sequenced was thymocytes. The receptors stem from a boy under three years old with a congenital heart defect. Both conserved end residues are part of each CDR3. A D gene is named only where the DNA matches it firmly. Some rows mark clone size as missing; the rest say once, few, many or name a class of expanded clone.

CDR3,DNA,J,V,D,size
CAGSRGGGPDEQYF,TGCGCCGGGTCACGTGGTGGAGGGCCTGACGAGCAGTACTTC,TRBJ2-7,TRBV5-1,.,once
CASSLGPNLCQGSGNTIYF,TGTGCCAGCAGTTTAGGGCCCAACCTCTGTCAAGGCTCTGGAAACACCATATATTTT,TRBJ1-3,TRBV27,.,.
CASSLQGPRGGNQPQHF,TGTGCCAGCAGCCTACAGGGTCCCCGAGGGGGCAATCAGCCCCAGCATTTT,TRBJ1-5,TRBV28,.,.
CASSSGDGGEQETQYF,TGTGCCAGCAGCTCTGGAGACGGAGGAGAGCAAGAGACCCAGTACTTC,TRBJ2-5,TRBV7-7,.,.
CASSLGSGFNSPLHF,TGTGCCAGCAGCTTGGGTTCAGGGTTTAATTCACCCCTCCACTTT,TRBJ1-6,TRBV5-4,.,once
CASSYVSGQGSYEQYF,TGTGCCAGCAGTTACGTCTCGGGACAGGGCTCCTACGAGCAGTACTTC,TRBJ2-7,TRBV6-5,TRBD1,.
CASSPAVHSPSGRTDTQYF,TGTGCCAGCTCACCTGCTGTCCACAGCCCTAGCGGCCGCACAGATACGCAGTATTTT,TRBJ2-3,TRBV18,TRBD2,few
CASGQGGTEAFF,TGTGCCTCCGGACAGGGGGGGACTGAAGCTTTCTTT,TRBJ1-1,TRBV30,TRBD1,.
CASRPSALTGELFF,TGTGCCAGCAGGCCCTCCGCGCTTACCGGGGAGCTGTTTTTT,TRBJ2-2,TRBV6-5,.,.
CASSFFPRQERGFEAFF,TGTGCCAGCAGTTTTTTTCCCCGACAGGAGAGGGGGTTTGAAGCTTTCTTT,TRBJ1-1,TRBV28,.,.
CASSLDRGFFPYEQYF,TGTGCCAGCAGTCTCGACAGGGGGTTTTTCCCTTACGAGCAGTACTTC,TRBJ2-7,TRBV28,TRBD1,.
CASSFLAQNSYNEQFF,TGTGCCAGCAGCTTTCTAGCGCAAAATTCCTACAATGAGCAGTTCTTC,TRBJ2-1,TRBV5-5,.,once
CASSTGTSGSVDTQYF,TGTGCCAGTAGTACCGGGACTAGCGGGAGTGTAGATACGCAGTATTTT,TRBJ2-3,TRBV19,TRBD2,.
CASSIPLAGEKTNEQFF,TGTGCCAGCAGTATCCCCCTAGCGGGAGAGAAGACCAATGAGCAGTTCTTC,TRBJ2-1,TRBV27,TRBD2,.
CASSFGGQGEAKNIQYF,TGTGCCAGCAGCTTCGGAGGACAGGGGGAGGCCAAAAACATTCAGTACTTC,TRBJ2-4,TRBV5-8,TRBD1,.
CASRRARVETQYF,TGTGCCAGCAGACGAGCCCGTGTAGAGACCCAGTACTTC,TRBJ2-5,TRBV27,.,once
CASTLRQGPPDTQYF,TGTGCCAGCACCTTGAGGCAGGGGCCGCCAGATACGCAGTATTTT,TRBJ2-3,TRBV5-6,.,.
CASSTISGGGETQYF,TGTGCCAGCAGCACCATTTCGGGAGGGGGAGAGACCCAGTACTTC,TRBJ2-5,TRBV7-9,TRBD2,.
CATKNRGMNEQYF,TGTGCCACTAAAAACAGGGGAATGAACGAGCAGTACTTC,TRBJ2-7,TRBV19,TRBD1,few
CASSRDCRTNYGYTF,TGTGCCAGCAGTCGGGACTGCCGAACAAACTATGGCTACACCTTC,TRBJ1-2,TRBV5-8,.,once
CASSLSGQAGYEQYF,TGTGCCAGCAGTTTATCAGGACAGGCAGGCTACGAGCAGTACTTC,TRBJ2-7,TRBV27,TRBD1,.
CAWSVRREGLYNEQFF,TGTGCCTGGAGTGTCAGGCGGGAGGGCCTGTACAATGAGCAGTTCTTC,TRBJ2-1,TRBV30,TRBD2,.